Each of the 9 T cell receptor beta chains below was sequenced from the same sample in a study of blood T cell repertoires in COVID-19. The assay was immunoSEQ multiplex PCR, and TCRdb's table has in-frame clones only and misses some. The sample includes tens of thousands of clones, more than 70% of them seen just once. The sample taken for sequencing was peripheral blood. The receptors derive from a human donor in a cohort sampled during active COVID-19.

This clone appeared a single time. This chain joins TRBV2 and TRBJ1-3; tentatively, D is TRBD1 (5 bases). The CDR3 loop spans 15 amino acids. The ends were cut back, 0 bases at V and 3 bases at J, with 9 bases in the middle. Germline CDR1 is SNHLY and CDR2 is FYNNEI. The chain's CDR3 is CASSEARGIGNTIYF. CDR3 in DNA: TGTGCCAGCAGTGAAGCCCGGGGGATTGGAAACACCATATATTTT.

V and J are TRBV11-2 and TRBJ2-3, with a weak D call TRBD1 (5 bases). CDR1 is SGHAT and CDR2 is FQNNGV in the germline V gene. CDR3 size: 15 residues. V was trimmed by 5 bases and J by 0 bases, leaving 12 bases between them. This CDR3 reads CASSRQGPSTDTQYF. DNA for the CDR3: TGTGCCAGCAGCCGCCAGGGCCCGAGCACAGATACGCAGTATTTT.

DNA of the CDR3: TGTGCCTGGAGTGTAAGAACAGGGGCTGGGGCCAACGTCCTGACTTTC. Its protein is CAWSVRTGAGANVLTF. This chain joins TRBV30 and TRBJ2-6; 7 bases are a match to TRBD1. CDR1 is GTSNPN and CDR2 is SVGIG in the germline V gene (reference sequence). The length of the CDR3 is 16 residues. V shed 0 bases and J 2 bases; nucleotides not matched to a gene: 4.

The genes are TRBV24-1 and TRBJ2-3, with 7 bases identical to TRBD2. This CDR3 has 15 residues. Looked up from germline, CDR1 is KGHDR and CDR2 is SFDVKD. Trimming took 0 bases from V and 4 from J; bases not matched to a gene: 3. The CDR3: CATSDLGAGADTQYF. Here the CDR3 DNA reads TGTGCCACCAGTGATTTGGGGGCGGGGGCAGATACGCAGTATTTT.

The chain combines TRBV29-1 with TRBJ2-7; 7 nucleotides align to TRBD2. Germline loops: CDR1 SQVTM, CDR2 ANQGSEA. The ends lost 4 bases at V and 0 bases at J; junction bases unmatched: 3. CDR3 length equals 13 residues. In DNA form, the CDR3 reads TGCAGCGTTGTAACTAGCGACTCCTACGAGCAGTACTTC. As protein: CSVVTSDSYEQYF.

This clone has just a few counts. The chain couples TRBV4-1 to TRBJ2-3, with TRBD1 matching 8 bases. Germline V gives CDR1 MGHRA, CDR2 YSYEKL. The length of the CDR3 is 13 residues. V lost 8 bases and J lost 4; bases outside the gene matches: 5. CDR3 bases: TGCGCCAGCGGGGCAGGGGGCGCAGATACGCAGTATTTT. The encoded protein is CASGAGGADTQYF.

The rearrangement links TRBV29-1 to TRBJ1-3; D call uncertain. CDR3 size: 11 residues. Germline lookup yields CDR1 SQVTM and CDR2 ANQGSEA. V lost 2 bases and J 5 bases, leaving 4 bases between the germline ends. The CDR3: CSVEQRNTIYF. In DNA form, the CDR3 reads TGCAGCGTTGAACAGAGAAACACCATATATTTT.

The chain uses TRBV5-4 and TRBJ2-5; the D is unclear. Trimming removed 0 bases from V and 5 bases from J, with 8 bases in between. Germline CDR1 reads SGHNT; CDR2 reads YYREEE (reference sequence). CDR3 size: 13 residues. CDR3: CASSLGWRETQYF. CDR3 coding DNA: TGTGCCAGCAGCTTGGGTTGGCGGGAGACCCAGTACTTC.

The J gene is TRBJ1-2, the V gene TRBV5-4; no definite D call. CDR1 and CDR2 (germline): SGHNT, YYREEE (reference sequence). The CDR3 covers 13 residues. The ends were cut back, 0 bases at V and 5 bases at J, with 8 bases in the middle. The DNA of the CDR3 is TGTGCCAGCAGCTTGGTCGCTATTTATGGCTACACCTTC. Residues: CASSLVAIYGYTF. Full variable domain (missing parts from reference TRBV5-4 and TRBJ1-2): ETGVTQSPTHLIKTRGQQVTLRCSSQSGHNTVSWYQQALGQGPQFIFQYYREEENGRGNFPPRFSGLQFPNYSSELNVNALELDDSALYLCASSLVAIYGYTFGSGTRLTVV.